Below are 22 T cell receptor beta chains sequenced from a single sample in a study of cytomegalovirus exposure and HLA in healthy donors. Generated by immunoSEQ multiplex PCR, the TCRdb table keeps only in-frame clones and is missing some. This sample has about 180,000 clones, with 85% to 90% found just once. Sequencing used PBMCs. Receptors were obtained from a woman in her 30s in good health and CMV-seronegative.

This clone has only one observation. The rearrangement links TRBV6-1 to TRBJ1-2; D is possibly TRBD1 (5 bases). V was clipped by 1 base and J by 2 bases, with 11 bases between them. CDR3 length: 15 amino acids. CDR1 and CDR2 from the germline V gene are MNHNS and SASEGT. This chain's CDR3 is CASSEGIQANYGYTF. The CDR3 coding sequence is TGTGCCAGCAGTGAAGGGATACAGGCGAACTATGGCTACACCTTC.

This clone came up a few times. The chain is built from TRBV27 and TRBJ2-7, with D possibly matching TRBD1 (6 bases). The V end was cut by 6 bases, the J end by 5 bases, with 17 bases between. The CDR3 is made up of 14 amino acids. The germline CDR1 and CDR2 sequences are MNHEY and SMNVEV (reference sequence). The DNA of the CDR3 is TGTGCCAGCAGACCGGGGCAGGGGTTCAACGAGCAGTACTTC. Amino acid sequence: CASRPGQGFNEQYF.

The chain has TRBV5-6 and TRBJ2-3; tentatively, D is TRBD1 (6 bases). Trimming removed 4 bases from V and 4 bases from J, with 10 bases in between. CDR3 length equals 13 residues. Germline values: CDR1 SGHDT, CDR2 YYEEEE. As DNA, the CDR3 is TGTGCCAGCAGCGCAGGGGAAGCAGATACGCAGTATTTT. Amino acid sequence: CASSAGEADTQYF.

V gene TRBV19 combines with J gene TRBJ2-7; a weak D match, TRBD1 (6 bases). CDR3 length equals 13 residues. V lost 4 bases, J lost 0 bases, and 7 bases lay in between. Looked up from germline, CDR1 is LNHDA and CDR2 is SQIVND (reference sequence). CDR3 residues: CASSRDNSYEQYF. The CDR3, as DNA: TGTGCCAGTAGTAGGGACAACTCCTACGAGCAGTACTTC.

The genes are TRBV5-1 and TRBJ2-1; a weak D match, TRBD2 (7 bases). CDR1 and CDR2 from the germline V gene are SGHRS and YFSETQ. This CDR3 spans 14 amino acids. V was shortened by 5 bases and J by 4 bases, with 13 bases between the two germline ends. The CDR3: CASSGGGGYNEQFF. Written as DNA, the CDR3 is TGCGCCAGCAGTGGGGGCGGGGGTTACAATGAGCAGTTCTTC.

CDR3 bases: TGTGCCAGCAGCGACCGGGACAGGCTGAACACCGGGGAGCTGTTTTTT. As protein: CASSDRDRLNTGELFF. The rearrangement links TRBV7-9 to TRBJ2-2, with TRBD1 matching 8 bases. Germline V CDR1 and CDR2: SEHNR, FQNEAQ (reference sequence). Trimming cost V 5 bases and J 1 base; bases outside gene matches: 6. There are 16 residues in the CDR3. The whole variable domain, filled in from reference TRBV7-9 and TRBJ2-2, reads DTGVSQNPRHKITKRGQNVTFRCDPISEHNRLYWYRQTLGQGPEFLTYFQNEAQLEKSRLLSDRFSAERPKGSFSTLEIQRTEQGDSAMYLCASSDRDRLNTGELFFGEGSRLTVL.

This clone was counted only a few times. The chain uses TRBV10-3 and TRBJ2-7, with D possibly being TRBD2 (6 bases). Trimming took 10 bases from V and 1 from J, leaving 20 bases between them. Germline CDR1 and CDR2: ENHRY and SYGVKD. The CDR3 has 15 residues. DNA for the CDR3: TGTGCCACCGGGGGAACCGGGGGTGGGTCCTACGAGCAGTACTTC. It encodes CATGGTGGGSYEQYF.

The CDR3 is CASSPGGEKETQYF. For the CDR3, the DNA is TGTGCCAGCAGTCCGGGGGGAGAGAAAGAGACCCAGTACTTC. This rearrangement joins TRBV5-4 to TRBJ2-5, with 7 positions matching TRBD2. V lost 5 bases, J lost 3 bases, and 7 bases stayed unmatched. This CDR3 is 14 amino acids long. Per the germline V gene, CDR1 is SGHNT and CDR2 is YYREEE (reference sequence).

A few counts support this clone. This chain uses TRBV16 with TRBJ1-1; no clear D gene. V dropped 6 bases and J dropped 1 base, with 6 bases sitting between them. Germline assignment: CDR1 KGHSY and CDR2 FQNENV. The length of the CDR3 is 12 residues. For the CDR3, the DNA is TGTGCCAGCAGTCGGGGGAACACTGAAGCTTTCTTT. Protein product: CASSRGNTEAFF.

The chain carries TRBV4-1 and TRBJ1-1; D possibly corresponds to TRBD1 (5 bases). Germline lookup yields CDR1 MGHRA and CDR2 YSYEKL. Trimming pared 4 bases from V and 1 base from J, leaving 16 bases between. The CDR3 totals 16 residues. CDR3 loop: CASSLLPPTENTEAFF. The DNA of the CDR3 is TGCGCCAGCAGCCTTTTACCTCCGACAGAGAACACTGAAGCTTTCTTT.

J is TRBJ2-2 and V is TRBV5-6; 9 bases map to TRBD1. This CDR3 region has 16 residues. With 5 bases clipped from V and 2 bases from J, the junction kept 7 bases outside the gene matches. In germline, CDR1 is SGHDT, CDR2 YYEEEE. The CDR3 nucleotides are TGTGCCAGCAGTCCCGGGACAGGGTTAAACACCGGGGAGCTGTTTTTT. Its protein product is CASSPGTGLNTGELFF.

The CDR3 loop reads CASSPRTAGVYGYTF. The DNA for the CDR3 is TGTGCCAGCAGCCCCAGGACAGCCGGGGTCTATGGCTACACCTTC. The rearrangement joins TRBV11-1 to TRBJ1-2; the D gene is possibly TRBD1 (6 bases). The CDR3 has 15 residues. V dropped 5 bases and J dropped 4 bases, with 17 bases sitting between them. CDR1 SGHAT and CDR2 FQDESV come from the germline V gene (reference sequence).

The genes are TRBV6-1 and TRBJ1-1; a weak D match, TRBD1 (6 bases). Germline CDR1 MNHNS, CDR2 SASEGT. The CDR3 spans 14 residues. Trimming left V 7 bases short and J 1 base short, with 13 bases between. The CDR3: CASTERGGNTEAFF. CDR3 nucleotide sequence: TGTGCCAGCACCGAAAGGGGGGGGAACACTGAAGCTTTCTTT.

The V call is TRBV6-6, the J call TRBJ1-3; 8 nucleotides agree with TRBD1. CDR1 MNHNY and CDR2 SVGAGI come from the germline V gene (reference sequence). CDR3 length: 16 amino acids. The junction had 5 bases not matched to a gene; V was cut back by 2 bases and J by 2 bases. CDR3 in amino acids: CASSYPGGRAGNTIYF. The CDR3 DNA sequence: TGTGCCAGCAGTTACCCAGGGGGCAGGGCTGGAAACACCATATATTTT.

The rearrangement uses TRBV5-8 and TRBJ2-6; 9 bases map to TRBD1. With V trimmed by 4 bases and J by 4 bases, 12 bases remained unmatched. The CDR3 has 18 amino acids. Germline V gives CDR1 SGHTS, CDR2 YDEGEE. The CDR3 DNA is TGTGCCAGCAGCACACGTCCCGGGACAGGGTCCGGGGCCAACGTCCTGACTTTC. Amino acid sequence: CASSTRPGTGSGANVLTF.

This sequence joins TRBV18 and TRBJ1-1; tentatively, D is TRBD1 (5 bases). The germline gives CDR1 KGHSH, CDR2 LQKENI. Trimming took off 11 bases at V and 0 bases at J, with 13 bases between the two ends. This CDR3 comprises 13 residues. The CDR3 protein is CAGGGGVNTEAFF. CDR3 nucleotide sequence: TGTGCCGGTGGGGGAGGGGTGAACACTGAAGCTTTCTTT.

The J gene is TRBJ2-7, the V gene TRBV19, with 8 bases identical to TRBD1. V lost 6 bases and J lost 3; bases outside the gene matches: 10. The CDR3 runs to 15 residues. Per the germline V gene, CDR1 is LNHDA and CDR2 is SQIVND (reference sequence). Written as DNA, the CDR3 is TGTGCCAGTAGCGCAGGGGGCGCCTCGGGCTACGAGCAGTACTTC. It codes for CASSAGGASGYEQYF.

V usage is TRBV27 and J usage is TRBJ2-1; 9 nucleotides agree with TRBD2. This CDR3 comprises 16 residues. The J segment lost 4 bases and the V segment lost 3 bases, leaving 7 bases of the junction unmatched. Germline V gives CDR1 MNHEY, CDR2 SMNVEV (reference sequence). CDR3 sequence: CASSFYERGVYNEQFF. The CDR3 bases are TGTGCCAGCAGTTTTTACGAGCGGGGGGTATACAATGAGCAGTTCTTC.

This chain links TRBV2 with TRBJ1-1; weak D call: TRBD1 (6 bases). Germline CDR1 SNHLY, CDR2 FYNNEI. This CDR3 has 13 residues. The ends were cut back, 7 bases at V and 4 bases at J, with 13 bases in the middle. CDR3 region: CASMQGWGTEAFF. CDR3 coding DNA: TGTGCCAGCATGCAGGGGTGGGGCACTGAAGCTTTCTTT.

Comment on this clone: The same CDR3 arises from other DNA sequences in this sample as well. The chain employs TRBV5-6 and TRBJ2-5; a possible D gene is TRBD1 (5 bases). The CDR3 extends over 14 amino acids. The V end lost 0 bases, the J end lost 2 bases, and 8 bases lay between the germline ends. The germline CDR1 and CDR2 sequences are SGHDT and YYEEEE. CDR3 amino acids: CASSLVGAQETQYF. CDR3 in DNA: TGTGCCAGCAGCTTGGTAGGGGCTCAAGAGACCCAGTACTTC.

CDR3 in amino acids: CASSYRAEMNTEAFF. The CDR3 DNA reads TGTGCCAGCAGTTATCGTGCAGAAATGAACACTGAAGCTTTCTTT. This chain links TRBV27 with TRBJ1-1; D remains unclear. V lost 4 bases and J 0 bases, leaving 12 bases between the germline ends. CDR3 length: 15 amino acids. Germline V gives CDR1 MNHEY, CDR2 SMNVEV (reference sequence).

The chain recombines TRBV9 with TRBJ1-2; no reliable D call. Germline assignment: CDR1 SGDLS and CDR2 YYNGEE. The CDR3 spans 15 residues. V gave up 0 bases and J gave up 3 bases, with 12 bases separating them. The CDR3 bases are TGTGCCAGCAGCGTAGCAGGTACAGTGCACTATGGCTACACCTTC. It codes for CASSVAGTVHYGYTF.